This TCR beta chain was recorded in a study of blood T cell repertoires in COVID-19. A single count supports this clone. Assay used: immunoSEQ multiplex PCR; TCRdb lists only in-frame clones, some missing. The data contain approximately 47,000 clones, roughly nine tenths of them singletons. With 5 bases removed from V and 3 bases from J, the gap between germline ends came to 16 bases. The CDR3 sequence is 15 residues long. From germline, CDR1 is MDHEN and CDR2 SYDVKM. This sequence was found in a man between 65 and 85 years old with active COVID-19. The chain carries TRBV28 and TRBJ2-5, with TRBD2 as a possible D gene (6 bases). Source material: peripheral blood. This CDR3 reads CASSLSRRGKETQYF. CDR3 bases: TGTGCCAGCAGTCTCTCGCGGAGGGGTAAAGAGACCCAGTACTTC.